This TCR beta chain was identified in a study of blood T cell repertoires in COVID-19. J was trimmed by 4 bases and V by 6 bases; bases with no gene match: 6. This CDR3 has 14 amino acids. CDR1 MNHEY and CDR2 SVGAGI come from the germline V gene. Participant-reported clinical history was the basis for cohort assignment. In the original analysis: Researchers report that nucleated cell counts were estimated from reference gene primer amplification. The repertoire was sequenced with immunoSEQ multiplex PCR; TCRdb's copy has only in-frame clones and lacks some. The V and J calls and clone size come from that table; D and trimming were worked out from the DNA. The sample lists 400,000 to 450,000 clones, around 91% occurring once.

Input material: PBMCs or T cells enriched from blood (not recorded which). This TCR derives from a man aged 18 to 35 who had recovered from COVID-19. J is TRBJ2-3 and V is TRBV6-5, with 8 bases aligning to TRBD1. This CDR3 is CASRPGQGSDTQYF. In DNA form, the CDR3 reads TGTGCCAGCAGGCCCGGACAGGGTTCAGATACGCAGTATTTT.